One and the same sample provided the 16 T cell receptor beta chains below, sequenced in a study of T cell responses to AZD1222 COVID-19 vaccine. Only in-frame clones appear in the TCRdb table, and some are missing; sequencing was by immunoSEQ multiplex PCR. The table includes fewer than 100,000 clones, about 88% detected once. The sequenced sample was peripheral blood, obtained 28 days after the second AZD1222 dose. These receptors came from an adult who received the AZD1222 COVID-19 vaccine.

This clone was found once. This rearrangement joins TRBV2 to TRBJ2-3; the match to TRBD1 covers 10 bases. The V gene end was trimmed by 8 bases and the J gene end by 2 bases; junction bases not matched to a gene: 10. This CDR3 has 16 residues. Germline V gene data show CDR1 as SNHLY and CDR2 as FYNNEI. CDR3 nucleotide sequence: TGTGCCAGCTCGGGACAGGGGATGGTATTCACAGATACGCAGTATTTT. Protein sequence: CASSGQGMVFTDTQYF.

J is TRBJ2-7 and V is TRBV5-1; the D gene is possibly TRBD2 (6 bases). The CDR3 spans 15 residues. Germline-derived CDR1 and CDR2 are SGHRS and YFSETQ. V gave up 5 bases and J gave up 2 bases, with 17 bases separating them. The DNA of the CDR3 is TGCGCCAGCAGGCGGACGGGGACTCTAACCTACGAGCAGTACTTC. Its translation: CASRRTGTLTYEQYF.

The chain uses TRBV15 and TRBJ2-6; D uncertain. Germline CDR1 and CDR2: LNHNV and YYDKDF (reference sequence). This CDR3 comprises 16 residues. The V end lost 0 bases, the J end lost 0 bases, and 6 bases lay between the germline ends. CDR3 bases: TGTGCCACCAGCAGAGATCAAAGCTCTGGGGCCAACGTCCTGACTTTC. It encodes CATSRDQSSGANVLTF. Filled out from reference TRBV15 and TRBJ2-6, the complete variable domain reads DAMVIQNPRYQVTQFGKPVTLSCSQTLNHNVMYWYQQKSSQAPKLLFHYYDKDFNNEADTPDNFQSRRPNTSFCFLDIRSPGLGDTAMYLCATSRDQSSGANVLTFGAGSRLTVL.

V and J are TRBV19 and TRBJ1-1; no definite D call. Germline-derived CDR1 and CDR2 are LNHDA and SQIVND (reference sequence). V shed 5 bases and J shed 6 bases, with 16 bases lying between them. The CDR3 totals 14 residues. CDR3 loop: CASSLARFIPEAFF. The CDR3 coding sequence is TGTGCCAGTAGTCTTGCCCGCTTTATACCTGAAGCTTTCTTT.

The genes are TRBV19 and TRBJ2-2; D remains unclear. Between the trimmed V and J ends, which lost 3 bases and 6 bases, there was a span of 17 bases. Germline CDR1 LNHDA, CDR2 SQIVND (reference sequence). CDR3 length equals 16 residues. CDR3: CASSIKARWNAGELFF. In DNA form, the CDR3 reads TGTGCCAGTAGTATTAAAGCTAGGTGGAATGCCGGGGAGCTGTTTTTT. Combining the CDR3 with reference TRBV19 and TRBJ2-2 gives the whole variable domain DGGITQSPKYLFRKEGQNVTLSCEQNLNHDAMYWYRQDPGQGLRLIYYSQIVNDFQKGDIAEGYSVSREKKESFPLTVTSAQKNPTAFYLCASSIKARWNAGELFFGEGSRLTVL.

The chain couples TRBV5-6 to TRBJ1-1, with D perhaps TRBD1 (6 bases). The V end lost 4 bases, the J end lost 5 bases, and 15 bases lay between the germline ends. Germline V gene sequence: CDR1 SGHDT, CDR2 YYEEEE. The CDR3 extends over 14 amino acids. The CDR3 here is CASSRGGLGTEAFF. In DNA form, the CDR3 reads TGTGCCAGCAGCCGAGGGGGGCTAGGAACTGAAGCTTTCTTT. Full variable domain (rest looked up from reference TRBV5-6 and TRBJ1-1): DAGVTQSPTHLIKTRGQQVTLRCSPKSGHDTVSWYQQALGQGPQFIFQYYEEEERQRGNFPDRFSGHQFPNYSSELNVNALLLGDSALYLCASSRGGLGTEAFFGQGTRLTVV.

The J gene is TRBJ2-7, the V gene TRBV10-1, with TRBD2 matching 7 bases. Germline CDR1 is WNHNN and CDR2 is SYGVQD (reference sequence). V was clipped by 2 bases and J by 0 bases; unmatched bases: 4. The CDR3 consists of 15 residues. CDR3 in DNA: TGCGCCAGCAGTGAGGTAGCGGGTGTCTCCTACGAGCAGTACTTC. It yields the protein CASSEVAGVSYEQYF.

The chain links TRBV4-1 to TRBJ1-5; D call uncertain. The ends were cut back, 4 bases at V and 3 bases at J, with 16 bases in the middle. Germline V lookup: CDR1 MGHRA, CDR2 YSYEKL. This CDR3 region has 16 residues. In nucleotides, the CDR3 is TGCGCCAGCAGCCCCGTTGAGGTAGGAGACAATCAGCCCCAGCATTTT. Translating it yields CASSPVEVGDNQPQHF.

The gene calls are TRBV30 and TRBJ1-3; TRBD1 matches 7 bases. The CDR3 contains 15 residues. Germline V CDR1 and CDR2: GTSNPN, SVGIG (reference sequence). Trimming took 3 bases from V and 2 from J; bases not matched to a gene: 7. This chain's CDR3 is CAWRPSGTAGNTIYF. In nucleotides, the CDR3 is TGTGCCTGGAGGCCATCCGGGACAGCTGGAAACACCATATATTTT.

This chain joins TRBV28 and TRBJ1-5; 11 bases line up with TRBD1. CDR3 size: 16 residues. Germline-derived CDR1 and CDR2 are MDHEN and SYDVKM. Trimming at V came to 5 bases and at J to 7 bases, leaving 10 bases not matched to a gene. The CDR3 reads CASSTSGQGASQPQHF. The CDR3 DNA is TGTGCCAGCAGTACCTCCGGACAGGGGGCTTCCCAGCCCCAGCATTTT.

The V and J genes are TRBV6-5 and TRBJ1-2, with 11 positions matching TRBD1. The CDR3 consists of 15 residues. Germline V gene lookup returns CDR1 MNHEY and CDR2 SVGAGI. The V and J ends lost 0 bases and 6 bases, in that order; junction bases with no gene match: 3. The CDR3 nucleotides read TGTGCCAGCAGTTACTCCGGGACAGGGGGGGATGGCTACACCTTC. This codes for CASSYSGTGGDGYTF.

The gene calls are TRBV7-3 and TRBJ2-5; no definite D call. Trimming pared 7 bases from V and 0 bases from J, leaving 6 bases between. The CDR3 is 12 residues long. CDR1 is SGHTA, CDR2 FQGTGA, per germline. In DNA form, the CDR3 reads TGTGCCAGCACCGTCAACCAAGAGACCCAGTACTTC. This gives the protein CASTVNQETQYF.

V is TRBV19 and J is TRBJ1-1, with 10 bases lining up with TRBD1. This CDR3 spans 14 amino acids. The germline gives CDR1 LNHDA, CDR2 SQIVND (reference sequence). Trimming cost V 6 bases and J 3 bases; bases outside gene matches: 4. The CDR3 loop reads CASRGQGPDTEAFF. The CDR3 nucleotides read TGTGCCAGTAGGGGACAGGGGCCGGACACTGAAGCTTTCTTT.

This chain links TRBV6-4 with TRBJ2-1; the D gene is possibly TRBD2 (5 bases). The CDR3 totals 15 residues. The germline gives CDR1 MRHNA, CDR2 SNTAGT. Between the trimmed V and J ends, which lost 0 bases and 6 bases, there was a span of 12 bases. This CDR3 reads CASSDSGGGPNEQFF. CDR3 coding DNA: TGTGCCAGCAGTGACTCCGGAGGAGGCCCCAATGAGCAGTTCTTC.

CDR3 sequence: CASSQLTGGYEQYF. In DNA, the CDR3 is TGTGCCAGCAGCCAACTTACAGGAGGCTACGAGCAGTACTTC. The chain couples TRBV3-1 (or the pseudogene TRBV3-2) to TRBJ2-7; either TRBD1 or TRBD2 may fit D (5 bases each). The V end lost 2 bases, the J end lost 3 bases, and 11 bases lay between the germline ends. The CDR3 has 14 residues. Germline values: CDR1 LGHDT, CDR2 YNNKEL (reference sequence).

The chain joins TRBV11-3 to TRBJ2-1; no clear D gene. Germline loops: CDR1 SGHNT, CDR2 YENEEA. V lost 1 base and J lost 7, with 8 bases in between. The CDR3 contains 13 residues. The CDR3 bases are TGTGCCAGCAGCTTAGCCTTCCGGAATGAGCAGTTCTTC. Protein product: CASSLAFRNEQFF. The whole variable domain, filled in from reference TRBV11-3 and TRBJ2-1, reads EAGVVQSPRYKIIEKKQPVAFWCNPISGHNTLYWYLQNLGQGPELLIRYENEEAVDDSQLPKDRFSAERLKGVDSTLKIQPAELGDSAVYLCASSLAFRNEQFFGPGTRLTVL.